Below are 4 T cell receptor beta chains sequenced from a single sample in a study of T cells after yellow fever vaccination. TCRdb re-analysed the 5' RACE reads in MiXCR, keeping a single row per CDR3 protein. This repertoire shows 610,000 or so distinct CDR3 sequences, about 12% found once; its top ten account for about 15%. The sample in question was PBMCs, obtained on the day of the yellow fever booster vaccination. Every receptor here comes from a man younger than 40 who received the YFV17D yellow fever vaccine.

The chain employs TRBV21-1 and TRBJ2-5; the table's D call, TRBD1, has no DNA check behind it. TRBV21-1 is a pseudogene segment. The CDR3 has 15 amino acids. The DNA for the CDR3 is TGTGCCCGACGACCTGGGACAGGTCTAGCAGAGACCCAGTACTTC. Translating it yields CARRPGTGLAETQYF.

The chain couples TRBV9 to TRBJ1-1; 11 bases align to TRBD1. The CDR3 spans 17 residues. Germline V CDR1 and CDR2: SGDLS, YYNGEE. The J segment lost 4 bases and the V segment lost 3 bases, leaving 11 bases of the junction unmatched. CDR3 in DNA: TGTGCCAGCAGCGGGGGCCGGGACAGGGGGTCGGGCACTGAAGCTTTCTTT. Its protein is CASSGGRDRGSGTEAFF.

This clonotype was detected only a few times. The chain couples TRBV10-3 to TRBJ2-4; 11 bases line up with TRBD2. Germline trimming cut 6 bases from V and 5 bases from J; bases unmatched to any gene: 3. The CDR3 has 14 amino acids. CDR1 ENHRY and CDR2 SYGVKD come from the germline V gene. CDR3 in amino acids: CAIRGGLAENIQYF. In DNA, the CDR3 is TGTGCCATCAGGGGGGGACTAGCGGAAAACATTCAGTACTTC.

The gene calls are TRBV5-4 and TRBJ2-3; D is possibly TRBD1 or TRBD2 (5 bases each). There are 16 residues in the CDR3. The germline V gene has CDR1 SGHNT and CDR2 YYREEE (reference sequence). Trimming cost V 4 bases and J 4 bases, with 19 bases left between them. In nucleotides, the CDR3 is TGTGCCAGCAGCCCCAAAGCTGGGCAGGGACCAGATACGCAGTATTTT. Its translation is CASSPKAGQGPDTQYF.